This T cell receptor (beta chain) emerged from a study of blood T cell repertoires in COVID-19. This table comes from immunoSEQ multiplex PCR, and its TCRdb copy is limited to in-frame clones, with some not included. Of some 200,000 clones listed, roughly nine tenths are singletons. V lost 0 bases to trimming and J lost 0 bases, with 12 bases between them. CDR3 size: 17 residues. Germline CDR1 is SGHRS and CDR2 is YFSETQ. Sequenced material: peripheral blood. The sequence came from a man aged 55 to 70 with active or convalescent COVID-19. V gene TRBV5-1 combines with J gene TRBJ1-4; D is unclear. The CDR3 nucleotides read TGCGCCAGCAGCTTGGGGGCGACACTGGCAACTAATGAAAAACTGTTTTTT. Its translation is CASSLGATLATNEKLFF.